These 9 T cell receptor beta chains came from one sample sequenced in a study of blood T cell repertoires in COVID-19. Some clones are missing from TCRdb's copy, which holds only in-frame ones; the method was immunoSEQ multiplex PCR. The sample records tens of thousands of clones, about nine tenths being singletons. Specimen: peripheral blood. These receptors were obtained from a man aged 55 to 70 with COVID-19, enrolled during active disease.

The chain combines TRBV6-6 with TRBJ2-3; TRBD2 matches 10 bases. The CDR3 runs to 15 residues. Germline CDR1 and CDR2: MNHNY and SVGAGI (reference sequence). The V and J ends lost 2 bases and 4 bases, in that order; junction bases with no gene match: 3. The CDR3 protein is CASSYEREGADTQYF. The CDR3 DNA sequence: TGTGCCAGCAGTTACGAGCGGGAGGGGGCAGATACGCAGTATTTT.

The CDR3 here is CASSRQGEVGYTF. As DNA, the CDR3 is TGTGCCAGCAGTAGACAGGGGGAGGTTGGCTACACCTTC. The J gene is TRBJ1-2, the V gene TRBV11-3; the match to TRBD1 covers 9 bases. CDR3 length: 13 amino acids. Germline CDR1 reads SGHNT; CDR2 reads YENEEA. Trimming took 6 bases from V and 7 from J; bases not matched to a gene: 6.

V gene TRBV19 combines with J gene TRBJ2-5; the match to TRBD2 covers 14 bases. Germline V gene lookup returns CDR1 LNHDA and CDR2 SQIVND (reference sequence). The CDR3 contains 18 residues. Trimming cost V 2 bases and J 0 bases; bases outside gene matches: 5. CDR3 in amino acids: CASSIRRLAGGNQETQYF. The DNA for the CDR3 is TGTGCCAGTAGTATAAGGCGACTAGCGGGAGGGAACCAAGAGACCCAGTACTTC.

The V and J genes are TRBV12-5 and TRBJ1-2; D gene ambiguous. The CDR3 has 13 residues. The V end lost 3 bases, the J end lost 3 bases, and 8 bases lay between the germline ends. The germline CDR1 and CDR2 sequences are LGHNT and FRNRAP. The CDR3 nucleotides are TGTGCTAGTGGTTTTGAGCCTTACTATGGCTACACCTTC. Its protein is CASGFEPYYGYTF.

The V call is TRBV9, the J call TRBJ2-1; TRBD1 might be the D (6 bases). CDR1 is SGDLS, CDR2 YYNGEE, per germline. This CDR3 contains 15 residues. The V end was cut by 4 bases, the J end by 0 bases, with 11 bases between. For the CDR3, the DNA is TGTGCCAGCAGCCGACAGGTCACCTCCTACAATGAGCAGTTCTTC. It yields the protein CASSRQVTSYNEQFF.

The sample holds one count of this clone. The chain is built from TRBV12-3 or TRBV12-4 and TRBJ2-7; the D is unclear. Between the trimmed V and J ends, which lost 0 bases and 7 bases, there was a span of 10 bases. The CDR3 length is 13 residues. The CDR3: CASSLASRPEQYF. The CDR3 DNA reads as TGTGCCAGCAGTTTAGCGAGCCGCCCTGAGCAGTACTTC.

V is TRBV18 and J is TRBJ2-5; the D gene is possibly TRBD1 (5 bases). Germline CDR1 reads KGHSH; CDR2 reads LQKENI. There are 13 residues in the CDR3. Trimming pared 2 bases from V and 4 bases from J, leaving 8 bases between. CDR3 in amino acids: CASSPGQGETQYF. CDR3 nucleotides: TGTGCCAGCTCACCAGGGCAGGGAGAGACCCAGTACTTC.

The chain links TRBV11-3 to TRBJ2-2; 10 nucleotides match TRBD2. After removal of 5 bases from V and 5 bases from J, the junction contained 5 bases not matched to a gene. There are 15 residues in the CDR3. Germline-derived CDR1 and CDR2 are SGHNT and YENEEA. The DNA for the CDR3 is TGTGCCAGCAGCCTTTTAGCGGGAGGAACCGGGGAGCTGTTTTTT. It specifies CASSLLAGGTGELFF. The full variable domain, its missing parts supplied by reference TRBV11-3 and TRBJ2-2, is EAGVVQSPRYKIIEKKQPVAFWCNPISGHNTLYWYLQNLGQGPELLIRYENEEAVDDSQLPKDRFSAERLKGVDSTLKIQPAELGDSAVYLCASSLLAGGTGELFFGEGSRLTVL.

The chain links TRBV11-2 to TRBJ2-5, with 8 bases identical to TRBD1. Germline V CDR1 and CDR2: SGHAT, FQNNGV. J lost 1 base, V lost 5 bases, and 6 bases had no gene match. The CDR3 covers 15 residues. CDR3 in amino acids: CASSPTTGGQETQYF. Here the CDR3 DNA reads TGTGCCAGCAGCCCAACAACAGGGGGCCAAGAGACCCAGTACTTC.